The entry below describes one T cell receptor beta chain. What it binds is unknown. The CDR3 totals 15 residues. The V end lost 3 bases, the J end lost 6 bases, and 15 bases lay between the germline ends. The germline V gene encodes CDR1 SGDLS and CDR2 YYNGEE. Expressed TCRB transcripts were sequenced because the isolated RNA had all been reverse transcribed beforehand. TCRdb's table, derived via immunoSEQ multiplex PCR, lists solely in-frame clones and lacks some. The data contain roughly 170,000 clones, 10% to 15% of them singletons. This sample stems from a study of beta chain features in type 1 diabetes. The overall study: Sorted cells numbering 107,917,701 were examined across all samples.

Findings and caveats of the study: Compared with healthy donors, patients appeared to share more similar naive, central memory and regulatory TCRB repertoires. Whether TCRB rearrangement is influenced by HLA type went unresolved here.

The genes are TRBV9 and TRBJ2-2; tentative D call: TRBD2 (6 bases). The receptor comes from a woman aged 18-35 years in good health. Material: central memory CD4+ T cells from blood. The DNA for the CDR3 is TGTGCCAGCAGCGGGACGGGAGTTCGGGCCGGGGAGCTGTTTTTT. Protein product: CASSGTGVRAGELFF.